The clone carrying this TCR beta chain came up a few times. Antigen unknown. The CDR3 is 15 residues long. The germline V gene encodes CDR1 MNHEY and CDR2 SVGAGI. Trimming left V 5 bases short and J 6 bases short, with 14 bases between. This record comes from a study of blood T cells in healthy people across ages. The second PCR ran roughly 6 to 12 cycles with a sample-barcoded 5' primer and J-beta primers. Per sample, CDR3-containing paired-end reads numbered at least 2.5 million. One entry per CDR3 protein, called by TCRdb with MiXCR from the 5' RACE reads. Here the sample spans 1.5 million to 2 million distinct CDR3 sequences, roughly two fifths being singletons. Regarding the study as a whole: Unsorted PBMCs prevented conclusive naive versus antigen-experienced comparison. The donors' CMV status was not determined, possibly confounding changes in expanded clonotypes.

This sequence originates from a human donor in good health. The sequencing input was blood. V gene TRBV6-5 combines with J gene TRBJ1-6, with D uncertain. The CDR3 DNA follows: TGTGCCAGCAGTCACAATTCAGCCTTTAATTCACCCCTCCACTTT. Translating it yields CASSHNSAFNSPLHF.